The table lists the clone carrying this T cell receptor beta chain with a few counts. The source material, RNA transcripts, was used to amplify TCR beta CDR3 regions. A set of HTBI primers served as the primers for a first-round RT-PCR of the TCR CDR3. TCRdb analysed the multiplex PCR reads with MiXCR anew, one entry per CDR3 protein. This repertoire shows hundreds of thousands of distinct CDR3 sequences, around 15% found once; its top ten account for 10%. The germline V gene encodes CDR1 LNHDA and CDR2 SQIVND (reference sequence). Trimming left V 2 bases short and J 6 bases short, with 8 bases between. The CDR3 spans 14 residues. This entry is derived from a study of T cells in Graves' hyperthyroidism and ophthalmopathy.

The sequenced sample consisted of blood. This TCR came from a woman between 18 and 29 years old with Graves' hyperthyroidism. The rearrangement uses TRBV19 and TRBJ1-6; TRBD1 might be the D (6 bases). The DNA for the CDR3 is TGTGCCAGTAGTATATCAGGGGCTAATTCACCCCTCCACTTT. Amino acids: CASSISGANSPLHF.